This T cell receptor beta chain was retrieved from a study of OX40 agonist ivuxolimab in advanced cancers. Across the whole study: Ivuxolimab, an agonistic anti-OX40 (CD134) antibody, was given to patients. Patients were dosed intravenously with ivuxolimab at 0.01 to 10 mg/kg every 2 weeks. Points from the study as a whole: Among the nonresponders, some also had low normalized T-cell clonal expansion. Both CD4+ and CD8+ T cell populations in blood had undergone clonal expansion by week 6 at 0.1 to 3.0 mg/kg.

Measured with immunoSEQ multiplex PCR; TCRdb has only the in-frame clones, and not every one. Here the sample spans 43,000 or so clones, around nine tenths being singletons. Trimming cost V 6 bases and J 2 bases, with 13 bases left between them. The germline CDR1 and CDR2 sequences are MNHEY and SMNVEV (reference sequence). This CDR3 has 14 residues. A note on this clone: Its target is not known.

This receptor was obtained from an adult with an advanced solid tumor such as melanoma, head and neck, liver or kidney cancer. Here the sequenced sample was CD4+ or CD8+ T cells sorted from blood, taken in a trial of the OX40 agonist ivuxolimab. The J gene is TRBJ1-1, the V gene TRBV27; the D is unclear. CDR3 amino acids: CASRAYNLNTEAFF. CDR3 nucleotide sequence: TGTGCCAGCAGGGCCTATAACCTTAACACTGAAGCTTTCTTT.